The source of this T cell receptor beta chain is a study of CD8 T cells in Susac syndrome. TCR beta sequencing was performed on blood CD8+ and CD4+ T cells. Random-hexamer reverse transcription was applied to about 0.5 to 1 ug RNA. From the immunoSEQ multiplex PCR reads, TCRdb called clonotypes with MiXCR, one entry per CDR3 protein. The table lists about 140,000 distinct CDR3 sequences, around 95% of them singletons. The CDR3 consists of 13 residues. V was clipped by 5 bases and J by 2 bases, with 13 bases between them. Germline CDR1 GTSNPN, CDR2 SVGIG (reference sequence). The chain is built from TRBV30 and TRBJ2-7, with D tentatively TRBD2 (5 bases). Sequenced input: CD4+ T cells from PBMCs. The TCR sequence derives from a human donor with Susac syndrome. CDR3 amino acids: CAWEGTSPYEQYF. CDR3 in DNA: TGTGCCTGGGAGGGAACATCTCCCTACGAGCAGTACTTC.